This T cell receptor beta chain was retrieved from a study of T-cell reconstitution after alpha-beta-depleted transplantation in children. General observations from the study: Surviving recipient T cells and thymic progenitors underlay high day-60 TCRbeta diversity in some patients. Roughly two months post-transplant, alpha-beta T cells reportedly originated from several hundred graft clones that had expanded.

Unique molecular identifiers were built into the TCRbeta library. TCRdb reprocessed the PCR reads with MiXCR, giving one entry per CDR3 protein. The sample has hundreds of thousands of distinct CDR3 sequences, less than 9% seen once; the top ten hold under 8%. This clonotype was observed at least ten times. Antigen unknown. This CDR3 is built from 14 residues. The V and J ends lost 3 bases and 5 bases, in that order; junction bases with no gene match: 6. CDR1 is SQVTM and CDR2 is ANQGSEA in the germline V gene. The chain recombines TRBV29-1 with TRBJ1-3, with 8 bases identical to TRBD1. This specimen was PBMCs, mostly from graft donor cells, taken 180 days after TCRalphabeta/CD19-depleted stem cell transplant. The sequence came from a male patient aged 10-17 years who had a stem cell transplant for acute lymphoblastic leukemia, so the T cells may come from the graft donor. The CDR3 sequence: CSVEDRVGRNTIYF. CDR3 DNA: TGCAGCGTTGAGGACAGGGTTGGGCGAAACACCATATATTTT. Together with reference TRBV29-1 and TRBJ1-3, the CDR3 gives the full variable domain: SAVISQKPSRDICQRGTSLTIQCQVDSQVTMMFWYRQQPGQSLTLIATANQGSEATYESGFVIDKFPISRPNLTFSTLTVSNMSPEDSSIYLCSVEDRVGRNTIYFGEGSWLTVV.